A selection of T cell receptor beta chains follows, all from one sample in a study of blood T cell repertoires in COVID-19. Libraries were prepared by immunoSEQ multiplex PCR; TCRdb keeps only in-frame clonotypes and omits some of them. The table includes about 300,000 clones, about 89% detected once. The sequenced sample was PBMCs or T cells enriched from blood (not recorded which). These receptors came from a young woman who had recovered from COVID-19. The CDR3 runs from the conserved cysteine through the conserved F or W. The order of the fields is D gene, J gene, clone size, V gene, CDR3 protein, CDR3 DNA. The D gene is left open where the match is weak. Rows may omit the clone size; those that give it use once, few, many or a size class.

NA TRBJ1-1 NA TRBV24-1 CATSELGNTEAFF TGTGCCACCAGTGAGCTAGGGAACACTGAAGCTTTCTTT
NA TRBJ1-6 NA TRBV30 CAWSVTRVVSSPLHF TGTGCCTGGAGTGTAACCAGGGTAGTAAGTTCACCCCTCCACTTT
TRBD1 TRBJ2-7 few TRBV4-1 CASRPAGTGGYEQYF TGCGCCAGCCGACCAGCCGGGACAGGGGGTTACGAGCAGTACTTC
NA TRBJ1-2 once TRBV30 CAWSNLWGRQGGGYTF TGTGCCTGGAGCAATCTCTGGGGAAGGCAGGGAGGTGGCTACACCTTC
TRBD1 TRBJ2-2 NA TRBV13 CASSSYLMTGIGTGELFF TGTGCCAGCAGCTCCTACTTAATGACAGGGATCGGTACCGGGGAGCTGTTTTTT
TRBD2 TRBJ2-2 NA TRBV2 CASTSGLAGTNTGELFF TGTGCCAGCACCTCCGGACTAGCGGGGACTAACACCGGGGAGCTGTTTTTT
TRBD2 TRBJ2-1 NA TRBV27 CASSGLAGLHEQFF TGTGCCAGCAGTGGACTAGCGGGCCTACATGAGCAGTTCTTC
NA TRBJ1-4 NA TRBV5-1 CASSLSRGRDEKLFF TGCGCCAGCAGCTTGTCAAGGGGCAGGGATGAAAAACTGTTTTTT
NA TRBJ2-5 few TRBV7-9 CASSPRGTTQETQYF TGTGCCAGCAGCCCACGCGGGACCACCCAAGAGACCCAGTACTTC
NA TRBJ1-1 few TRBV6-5 CASSYSRFMNTEAFF TGTGCCAGCAGTTACTCCCGGTTCATGAACACTGAAGCTTTCTTT
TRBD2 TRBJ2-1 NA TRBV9 CASSASAGGYNEQFF TGTGCCAGCAGCGCTTCTGCGGGAGGCTACAATGAGCAGTTCTTC
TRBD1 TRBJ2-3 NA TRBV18 CASSLLTGGTDTQYF TGTGCCAGCTCACTTTTAACAGGGGGCACAGATACGCAGTATTTT
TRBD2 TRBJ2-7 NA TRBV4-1 CASSQLTGTSDEQYF TGCGCCAGCAGCCAATTAACCGGGACTAGCGACGAGCAGTACTTC
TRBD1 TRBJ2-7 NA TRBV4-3 CASSHSGTGEAYEQYF TGCGCCAGCAGCCATAGTGGGACAGGGGAAGCCTACGAGCAGTACTTC
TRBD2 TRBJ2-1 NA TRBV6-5 CASTKGLAGANEQFF TGTGCCAGCACTAAGGGACTAGCGGGAGCGAATGAGCAGTTCTTC
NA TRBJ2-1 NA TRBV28 CASSLAVEGPDEQFF TGTGCCAGCAGTTTAGCGGTGGAGGGGCCGGATGAGCAGTTCTTC
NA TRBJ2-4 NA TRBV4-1 CASSQVAGSQNIQYF TGCGCCAGCAGCCAAGTGGCAGGATCACAAAACATTCAGTACTTC
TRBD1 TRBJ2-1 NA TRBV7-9 CASSTPGGIYNEQFF TGTGCCAGCAGCACACCAGGGGGCATATACAATGAGCAGTTCTTC
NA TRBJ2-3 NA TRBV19 CASSIGLVPPTDTQYF TGTGCCAGTAGTATAGGACTAGTCCCACCGACAGATACGCAGTATTTT
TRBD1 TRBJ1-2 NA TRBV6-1 CASRSGQGVGYTF TGTGCCAGCAGGTCGGGACAGGGGGTTGGCTACACCTTC
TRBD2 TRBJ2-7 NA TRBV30 CAWTTQTSGRYEQYF TGTGCCTGGACCACCCAGACTAGCGGGAGGTACGAGCAGTACTTC